The 7 T cell receptor beta chains in this list originate from one sample, sequenced in a study of OX40 agonist ivuxolimab in advanced cancers. The table came from immunoSEQ multiplex PCR; TCRdb's copy has only in-frame clones and leaves some out. The data show around 67,000 clones, with around 80% seen just once and roughly 1.2% held by the top ten. Specimen: CD4+ or CD8+ T cells sorted from blood, collected in a trial of the OX40 agonist ivuxolimab. These receptors came from an adult with an advanced solid tumor such as melanoma, head and neck, liver or kidney cancer.

The chain recombines TRBV29-1 with TRBJ2-3; no clear D gene. This CDR3 region has 12 residues. CDR1 and CDR2 (germline): SQVTM, ANQGSEA. Trimming removed 2 bases from V and 5 bases from J, with 8 bases in between. CDR3 residues: CSVELGIDTQYF. In DNA, the CDR3 is TGCAGCGTTGAATTAGGTATAGATACGCAGTATTTT.

Turning to this clone: The junction does not match germline at one end; this may be a read error. The chain couples TRBV7-7 to TRBJ2-3; D tentatively fits TRBD1 or TRBD2 (5 bases each). This CDR3 is 14 amino acids long. Germline V gives CDR1 SSHAT, CDR2 FNYEAQ (reference sequence). The CDR3 here is CASRELATTGAQYF. The CDR3 DNA reads TGTGCTAGCAGGGAGTTAGCGACCACCGGCGCGCAGTATTTT.

This sequence joins TRBV11-2 and TRBJ2-7; perhaps TRBD2 as D (5 bases). The CDR3 spans 15 residues. Per germline, CDR1 SGHAT and CDR2 FQNNGV. Between the trimmed V and J ends, which lost 7 bases and 5 bases, there was a span of 21 bases. CDR3 sequence: CASTLATSKVHEQYF. The CDR3 DNA reads as TGTGCCAGCACCCTAGCCACCTCCAAGGTCCACGAGCAGTACTTC.

This chain uses TRBV30 with TRBJ1-5, with unresolved D. Trimming removed 2 bases at V and 3 bases at J, with 8 bases between. The germline V gene has CDR1 GTSNPN and CDR2 SVGIG (reference sequence). There are 13 residues in the CDR3. CDR3 DNA sequence: TGTGCCTGGAGTTTGGCCATCAATCAGCCCCAGCATTTT. As protein: CAWSLAINQPQHF.

The chain uses TRBV5-5 and TRBJ1-6; D not certain. V was trimmed by 0 bases and J by 0 bases, leaving 7 bases between them. This CDR3 spans 16 amino acids. From germline, CDR1 is SGHKS and CDR2 YYEKEE (reference sequence). The CDR3 loop reads CASSLGVPSYNSPLHF. In nucleotides, the CDR3 is TGTGCCAGCAGCTTGGGGGTCCCCTCCTATAATTCACCCCTCCACTTT.

The sample holds one count of this clone. The chain recombines TRBV9 with TRBJ1-1; D is uncertain. Trimming pared 0 bases from V and 6 bases from J, leaving 9 bases between. The CDR3 contains 13 residues. Germline V lookup: CDR1 SGDLS, CDR2 YYNGEE. CDR3 sequence (DNA): TGTGCCAGCAGCGTAGTATCAGCCTCTGAAGCTTTCTTT. Its translation is CASSVVSASEAFF.

This clone was picked up one time. The chain carries TRBV30 and TRBJ1-5; D unclear. V lost 2 bases, J lost 4 bases, and 9 bases lay in between. Germline V gene lookup returns CDR1 GTSNPN and CDR2 SVGIG (reference sequence). This CDR3 contains 13 residues. DNA for the CDR3: TGTGCCTGGAGTCCGAAGCAAAATCAGCCCCAGCATTTT. Translation gives CAWSPKQNQPQHF.